Below, 15 T cell receptor beta chains from the same sample are listed, as sequenced in a study of T cell responses to AZD1222 COVID-19 vaccine. The method was immunoSEQ multiplex PCR; TCRdb's version includes in-frame clones alone and lacks a portion of them. This repertoire shows some 120,000 clones, 75% to 95% found once; its top ten account for approximately 7.6%. Specimen: peripheral blood, collected on day 0 of AZD1222 vaccination. The receptors originated from an adult in good health.

The rearrangement uses TRBV27 and TRBJ2-3; TRBD2 matches 14 bases. J gave up 5 bases and V 5 bases, and 6 bases lay outside the gene matches. This CDR3 has 16 residues. Germline CDR1 MNHEY, CDR2 SMNVEV (reference sequence). Written as DNA, the CDR3 is TGTGCCAGCAGTACCCGACTAGCGGGAGGGAGAGATACGCAGTATTTT. It codes for CASSTRLAGGRDTQYF.

The chain is built from TRBV27 and TRBJ2-1; D may be TRBD2 (5 bases). Per the germline V gene, CDR1 is MNHEY and CDR2 is SMNVEV (reference sequence). Trimming took off 6 bases at V and 0 bases at J, with 18 bases between the two ends. The CDR3 has 17 amino acids. Written as DNA, the CDR3 is TGTGCCAGCAGCCTCTTCCCCTCGGGATTCTCCTACAATGAGCAGTTCTTC. Amino acids: CASSLFPSGFSYNEQFF.

The CDR3 is CATSDSPSAQQFF. The CDR3 DNA reads TGTGCCACCAGTGATTCCCCTAGCGCTCAGCAGTTCTTC. The genes are TRBV24-1 and TRBJ2-1; possibly TRBD2 for D (6 bases). The CDR3 loop spans 13 amino acids. Germline CDR1 is KGHDR and CDR2 is SFDVKD. Deletions cut 2 bases from V and 11 bases from J, with 12 bases between.

The chain is built from TRBV6-4 and TRBJ2-7; 9 bases agree with TRBD2. Germline V gene data show CDR1 as MRHNA and CDR2 as SNTAGT. The CDR3 totals 14 residues. With 5 bases clipped from V and 1 base from J, the junction kept 3 bases outside the gene matches. CDR3 protein: CASSTAGGSYEQYF. In DNA form, the CDR3 reads TGTGCCAGCAGTACAGCGGGAGGTTCCTACGAGCAGTACTTC.

The V call is TRBV4-1, the J call TRBJ2-1; 16 bases fit TRBD2. V lost 3 bases to trimming and J lost 6 bases; unmatched junction nucleotides: 5. The germline CDR1 and CDR2 sequences are MGHRA and YSYEKL. This CDR3 spans 17 amino acids. This CDR3 is CASSQGLAGGPGNEQFF. CDR3 DNA sequence: TGCGCCAGCAGCCAGGGACTAGCGGGAGGGCCGGGCAATGAGCAGTTCTTC.

This chain joins TRBV2 and TRBJ2-1; D remains ambiguous. The CDR3 length is 16 residues. Germline loops: CDR1 SNHLY, CDR2 FYNNEI. Deletions cut 1 base from V and 6 bases from J, with 16 bases between. This CDR3 is CASSEELAEGRNEQFF. The CDR3 DNA is TGTGCCAGCAGTGAAGAACTGGCGGAAGGCCGCAATGAGCAGTTCTTC.

This clone was detected only a few times. The rearrangement joins TRBV7-9 to TRBJ1-1; TRBD1 is a possible D gene (5 bases). Trimming pared 3 bases from V and 3 bases from J, leaving 14 bases between. The CDR3 totals 15 residues. CDR1 is SEHNR and CDR2 is FQNEAQ in the germline V gene (reference sequence). CDR3 sequence (DNA): TGTGCCAGCAGCTTGACAGCTATGAGGGACACTGAAGCTTTCTTT. Translation gives CASSLTAMRDTEAFF.

The chain links TRBV15 to TRBJ2-1; TRBD2 agrees at 7 bases. The CDR3 has 16 residues. Germline V CDR1 and CDR2: LNHNV, YYDKDF (reference sequence). J lost 2 bases, V lost 1 base, and 5 bases had no gene match. This CDR3 reads CATSRVLARAYNEQFF. As DNA, the CDR3 is TGTGCCACCAGCAGAGTACTAGCGCGGGCCTACAATGAGCAGTTCTTC.

The chain recombines TRBV6-5 with TRBJ2-1; D possibly matches TRBD1 or TRBD2 (5 bases each). The CDR3 is 15 residues long. The V gene lost 2 bases and the J gene lost 4 bases, with 12 bases spanning the gap. Germline lookup yields CDR1 MNHEY and CDR2 SVGAGI. The CDR3 spells CASSYTRGRYNEQFF. In DNA form, the CDR3 reads TGTGCCAGCAGTTACACGAGGGGTCGGTACAATGAGCAGTTCTTC.

The chain joins TRBV29-1 to TRBJ2-4; D gene uncertain. Trimming left V 4 bases short and J 6 bases short, with 10 bases between. The CDR3 loop spans 12 amino acids. CDR1 and CDR2 from the germline V gene are SQVTM and ANQGSEA. The CDR3 DNA reads as TGCAGCGTTGGATTATCGACAAACATTCAGTACTTC. Its translation is CSVGLSTNIQYF.

About this clone: Germline is not matched at one junction end, which may reflect a read error. The V gene is TRBV6-1, the J gene TRBJ2-7; D perhaps matches TRBD2 (5 bases). Germline CDR1 is MNHNS and CDR2 is SASEGT. The length of the CDR3 is 12 residues. The CDR3 sequence is CASSEAQRDRDF. The DNA of the CDR3 is TGTGCCAGCAGTGAAGCGCAGAGGGATCGGGACTTC.

This clone was recorded at least ten times. The chain is built from TRBV18 and TRBJ1-4, with D tentatively TRBD1 (5 bases). This CDR3 is built from 16 residues. Per germline, CDR1 KGHSH and CDR2 LQKENI. Trimming stripped 6 bases from V and 5 bases from J, with 19 bases between. CDR3 DNA: TGTGCCAGCTCTCCCCGACAGCGAGAGAGGAATGAAAAACTGTTTTTT. Protein: CASSPRQRERNEKLFF.

This rearrangement joins TRBV4-3 to TRBJ1-2; 11 positions match TRBD1. The length of the CDR3 is 17 residues. Looked up from germline, CDR1 is LGHNA and CDR2 is YSLEER. Trimming took 0 bases from V and 8 from J; bases not matched to a gene: 11. CDR3 region: CASSQDSRDRGTRGYTF. CDR3 bases: TGCGCCAGCAGCCAAGATTCTAGGGACAGGGGGACGAGGGGCTACACCTTC.

On this clone: The junction differs from germline at one of its ends, possibly a read error. The CDR3 sequence is CASSEMRYERYF. The CDR3 DNA is TGTGCCAGCAGTGAAATGAGATACGAGCGGTACTTC. J is TRBJ2-7 and V is TRBV6-1; D remains unclear. The CDR3 runs 12 residues. Per the germline V gene, CDR1 is MNHNS and CDR2 is SASEGT.

This clone has more than one count but fewer than ten. This chain uses TRBV11-2 with TRBJ2-3, with D possibly matching TRBD2 (6 bases). The CDR3 consists of 16 residues. Germline V CDR1 and CDR2: SGHAT, FQNNGV. Trimming took 3 bases from V and 2 from J, leaving 15 bases between them. CDR3 residues: CASSFLPSASTDTQYF. DNA for the CDR3: TGTGCCAGCAGCTTCCTCCCTAGCGCGTCCACAGATACGCAGTATTTT.